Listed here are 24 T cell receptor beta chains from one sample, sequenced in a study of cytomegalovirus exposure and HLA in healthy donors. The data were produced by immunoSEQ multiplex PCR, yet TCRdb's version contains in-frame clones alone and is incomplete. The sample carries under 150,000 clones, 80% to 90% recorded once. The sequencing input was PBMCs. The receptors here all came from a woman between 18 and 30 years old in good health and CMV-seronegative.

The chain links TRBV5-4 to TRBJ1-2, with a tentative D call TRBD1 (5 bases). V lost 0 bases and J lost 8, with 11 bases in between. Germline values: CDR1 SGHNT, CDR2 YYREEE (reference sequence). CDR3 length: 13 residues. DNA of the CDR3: TGTGCCAGCAGCTTGGACAGGCTTTCAGGCTACACCTTC. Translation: CASSLDRLSGYTF. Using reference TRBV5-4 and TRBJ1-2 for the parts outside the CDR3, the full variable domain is ETGVTQSPTHLIKTRGQQVTLRCSSQSGHNTVSWYQQALGQGPQFIFQYYREEENGRGNFPPRFSGLQFPNYSSELNVNALELDDSALYLCASSLDRLSGYTFGSGTRLTVV.

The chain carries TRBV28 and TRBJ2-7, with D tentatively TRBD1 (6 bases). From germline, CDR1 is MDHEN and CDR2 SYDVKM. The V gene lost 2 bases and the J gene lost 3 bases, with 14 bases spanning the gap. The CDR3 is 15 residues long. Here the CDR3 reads CASSLLGGLIYEQYF. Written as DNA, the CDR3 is TGTGCCAGCAGTTTACTAGGGGGTCTTATCTACGAGCAGTACTTC.

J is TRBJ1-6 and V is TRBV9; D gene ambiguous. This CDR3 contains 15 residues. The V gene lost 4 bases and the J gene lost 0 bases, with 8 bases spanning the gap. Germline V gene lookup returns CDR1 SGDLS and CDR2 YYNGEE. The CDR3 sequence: CASSKESSYNSPLHF. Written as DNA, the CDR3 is TGTGCCAGCAGCAAGGAGAGCTCCTATAATTCACCCCTCCACTTT.

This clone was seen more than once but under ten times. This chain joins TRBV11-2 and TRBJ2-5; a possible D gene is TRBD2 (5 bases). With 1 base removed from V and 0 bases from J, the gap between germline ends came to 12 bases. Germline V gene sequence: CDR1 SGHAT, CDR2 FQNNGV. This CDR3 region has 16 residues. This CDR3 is CASSLAGGRNQETQYF. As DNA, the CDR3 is TGTGCCAGCAGCTTAGCAGGCGGGCGGAACCAAGAGACCCAGTACTTC.

CDR3 nucleotide sequence: TGTGCCACCACTCTCACTGGAGATCAGCCCCAGCATTTT. It yields the protein CATTLTGDQPQHF. The chain carries TRBV15 and TRBJ1-5, with D unclear. CDR3 length: 13 amino acids. The V gene's germline CDR1 is LNHNV and CDR2 YYDKDF (reference sequence). V gave up 7 bases and J gave up 5 bases, with 12 bases separating them.

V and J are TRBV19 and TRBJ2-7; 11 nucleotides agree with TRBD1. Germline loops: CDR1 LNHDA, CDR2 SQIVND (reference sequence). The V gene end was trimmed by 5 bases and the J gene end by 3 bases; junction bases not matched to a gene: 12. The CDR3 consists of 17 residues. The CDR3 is CASSLSNRGQGVYEQYF. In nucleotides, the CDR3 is TGTGCCAGTAGTCTATCAAACCGGGGACAGGGGGTCTACGAGCAGTACTTC.

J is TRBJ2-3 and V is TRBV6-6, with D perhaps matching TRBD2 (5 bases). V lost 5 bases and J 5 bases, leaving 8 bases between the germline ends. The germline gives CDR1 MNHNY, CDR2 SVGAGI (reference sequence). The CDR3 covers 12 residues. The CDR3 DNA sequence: TGTGCCAGCAGTCAGACTATAGATACGCAGTATTTT. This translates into CASSQTIDTQYF.

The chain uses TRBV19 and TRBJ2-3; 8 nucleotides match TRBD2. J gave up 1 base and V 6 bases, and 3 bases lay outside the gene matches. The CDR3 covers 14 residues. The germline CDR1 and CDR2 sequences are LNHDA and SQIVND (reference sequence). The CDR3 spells CASRISGGTDTQYF. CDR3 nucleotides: TGTGCCAGTAGGATTAGCGGGGGCACAGATACGCAGTATTTT.

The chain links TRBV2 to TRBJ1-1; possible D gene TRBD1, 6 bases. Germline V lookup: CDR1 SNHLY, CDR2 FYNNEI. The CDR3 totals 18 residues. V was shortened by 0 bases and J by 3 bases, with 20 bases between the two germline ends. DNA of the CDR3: TGTGCCAGCAGTGAAGCGCGCTGGCCAGGGGAGGGGGACACTGAAGCTTTCTTT. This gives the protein CASSEARWPGEGDTEAFF.

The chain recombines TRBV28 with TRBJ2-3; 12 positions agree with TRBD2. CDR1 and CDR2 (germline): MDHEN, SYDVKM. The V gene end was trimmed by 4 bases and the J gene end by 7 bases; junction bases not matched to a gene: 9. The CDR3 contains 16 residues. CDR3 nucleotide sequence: TGTGCCAGCAGTTCTCGACTAGCGGGAGCTCTCCATACGCAGTATTTT. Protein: CASSSRLAGALHTQYF.

DNA for the CDR3: TGCGCCAGCAGCCAAGAAAACGGGGCAGATACGCAGTATTTT. It specifies CASSQENGADTQYF. The rearrangement joins TRBV4-1 to TRBJ2-3; D possibly corresponds to TRBD2 (5 bases). CDR3 length: 14 residues. Deletions cut 0 bases from V and 4 bases from J, with 8 bases between. Per the germline V gene, CDR1 is MGHRA and CDR2 is YSYEKL.

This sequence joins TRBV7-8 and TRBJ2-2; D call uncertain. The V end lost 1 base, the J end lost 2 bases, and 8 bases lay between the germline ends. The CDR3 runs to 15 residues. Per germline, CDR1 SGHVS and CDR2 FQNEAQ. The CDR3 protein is CASSLVRSNTGELFF. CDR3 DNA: TGTGCCAGCAGCTTAGTACGGTCCAACACCGGGGAGCTGTTTTTT.

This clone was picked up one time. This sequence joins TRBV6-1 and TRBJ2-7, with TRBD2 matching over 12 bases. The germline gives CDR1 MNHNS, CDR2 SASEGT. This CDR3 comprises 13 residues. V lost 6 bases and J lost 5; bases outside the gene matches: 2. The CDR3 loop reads CASRTSGGHEQYF. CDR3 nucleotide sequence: TGTGCCAGCAGGACTAGCGGGGGTCACGAGCAGTACTTC.

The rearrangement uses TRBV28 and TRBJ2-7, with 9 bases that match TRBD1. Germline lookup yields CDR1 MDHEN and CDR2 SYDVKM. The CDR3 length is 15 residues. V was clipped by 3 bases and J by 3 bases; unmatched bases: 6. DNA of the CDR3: TGTGCCAGCAGTTTTTGGGACAGGGTGGTCTACGAGCAGTACTTC. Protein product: CASSFWDRVVYEQYF.

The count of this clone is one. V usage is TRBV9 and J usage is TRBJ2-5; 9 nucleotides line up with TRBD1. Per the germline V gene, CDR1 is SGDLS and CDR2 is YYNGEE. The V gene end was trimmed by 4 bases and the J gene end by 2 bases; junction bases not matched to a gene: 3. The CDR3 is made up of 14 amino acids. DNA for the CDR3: TGTGCCAGCAGCTCCGGGACAGGGCAAGAGACCCAGTACTTC. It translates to CASSSGTGQETQYF.

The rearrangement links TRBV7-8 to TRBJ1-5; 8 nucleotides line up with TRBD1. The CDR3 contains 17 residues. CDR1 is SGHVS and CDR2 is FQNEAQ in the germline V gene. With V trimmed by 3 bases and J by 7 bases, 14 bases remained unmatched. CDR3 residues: CASSFYRQGAEKQPQHF. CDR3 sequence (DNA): TGTGCCAGCAGCTTCTACCGTCAGGGGGCGGAGAAGCAGCCCCAGCATTTT. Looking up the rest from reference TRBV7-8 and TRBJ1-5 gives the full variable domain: GAGVSQSPRYKVAKRGQDVALRCDPISGHVSLFWYQQALGQGPEFLTYFQNEAQLDKSGLPSDRFFAERPEGSVSTLKIQRTQQEDSAVYLCASSFYRQGAEKQPQHFGDGTRLSIL.

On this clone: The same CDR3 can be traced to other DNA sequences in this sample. The CDR3 nucleotides read TGTGCCAGCAGCCTGACAGGGGACTATGGCTACACCTTC. Translated: CASSLTGDYGYTF. The V call is TRBV6-1, the J call TRBJ1-2; 8 nucleotides agree with TRBD1. J gave up 3 bases and V 6 bases, and 3 bases lay outside the gene matches. Germline V gene data show CDR1 as MNHNS and CDR2 as SASEGT. This CDR3 has 13 residues.

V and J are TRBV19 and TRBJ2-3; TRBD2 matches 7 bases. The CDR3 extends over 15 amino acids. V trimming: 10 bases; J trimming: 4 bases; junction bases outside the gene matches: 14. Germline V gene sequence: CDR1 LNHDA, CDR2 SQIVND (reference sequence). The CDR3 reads CATSKQAGVSDTQYF. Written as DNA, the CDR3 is TGTGCCACCTCTAAGCAGGCGGGGGTGTCAGATACGCAGTATTTT.

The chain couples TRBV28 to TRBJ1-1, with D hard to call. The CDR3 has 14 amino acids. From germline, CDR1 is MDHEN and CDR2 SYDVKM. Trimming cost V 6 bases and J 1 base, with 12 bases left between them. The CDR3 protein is CASRRRDKNTEAFF. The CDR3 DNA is TGTGCCAGCAGACGCCGTGACAAGAACACTGAAGCTTTCTTT.

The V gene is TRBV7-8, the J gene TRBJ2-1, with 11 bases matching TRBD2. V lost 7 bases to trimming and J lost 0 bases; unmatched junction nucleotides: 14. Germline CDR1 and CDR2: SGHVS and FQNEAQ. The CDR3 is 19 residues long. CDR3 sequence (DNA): TGTGCCAGCATCCATACACTAGCGGGAGCACTGAGCTCCTACAATGAGCAGTTCTTC. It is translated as CASIHTLAGALSSYNEQFF.

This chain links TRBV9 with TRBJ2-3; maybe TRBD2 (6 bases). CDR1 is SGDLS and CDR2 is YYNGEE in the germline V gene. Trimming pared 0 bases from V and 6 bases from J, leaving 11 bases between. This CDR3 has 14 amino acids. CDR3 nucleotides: TGTGCCAGCAGCGTAGCTGGTGGAGGGGATACGCAGTATTTT. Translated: CASSVAGGGDTQYF. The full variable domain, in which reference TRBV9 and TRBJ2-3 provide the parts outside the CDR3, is DSGVTQTPKHLITATGQRVTLRCSPRSGDLSVYWYQQSLDQGLQFLIQYYNGEERAKGNILERFSAQQFPDLHSELNLSSLELGDSALYFCASSVAGGGDTQYFGPGTRLTVL.

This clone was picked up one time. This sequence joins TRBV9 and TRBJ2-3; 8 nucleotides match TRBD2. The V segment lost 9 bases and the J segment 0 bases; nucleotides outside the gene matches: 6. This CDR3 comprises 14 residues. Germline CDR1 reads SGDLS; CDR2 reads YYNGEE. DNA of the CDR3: TGTGCCACAGGTCGGGGGGGCAGCACAGATACGCAGTATTTT. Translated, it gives CATGRGGSTDTQYF. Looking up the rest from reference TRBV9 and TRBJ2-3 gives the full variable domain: DSGVTQTPKHLITATGQRVTLRCSPRSGDLSVYWYQQSLDQGLQFLIQYYNGEERAKGNILERFSAQQFPDLHSELNLSSLELGDSALYFCATGRGGSTDTQYFGPGTRLTVL.

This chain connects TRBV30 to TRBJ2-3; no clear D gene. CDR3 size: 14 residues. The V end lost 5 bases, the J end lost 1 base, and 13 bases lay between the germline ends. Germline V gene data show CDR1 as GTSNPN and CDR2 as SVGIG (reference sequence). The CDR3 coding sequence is TGTGCCTGGCAACAACGCCCCCGCACAGATACGCAGTATTTT. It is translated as CAWQQRPRTDTQYF.

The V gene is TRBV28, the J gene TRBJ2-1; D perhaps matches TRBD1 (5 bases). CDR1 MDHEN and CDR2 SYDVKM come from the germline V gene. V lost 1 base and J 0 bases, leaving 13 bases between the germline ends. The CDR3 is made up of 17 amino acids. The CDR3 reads CASSLLGQWSSYNEQFF. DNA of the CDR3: TGTGCCAGCAGTTTATTGGGGCAGTGGAGCTCCTACAATGAGCAGTTCTTC.